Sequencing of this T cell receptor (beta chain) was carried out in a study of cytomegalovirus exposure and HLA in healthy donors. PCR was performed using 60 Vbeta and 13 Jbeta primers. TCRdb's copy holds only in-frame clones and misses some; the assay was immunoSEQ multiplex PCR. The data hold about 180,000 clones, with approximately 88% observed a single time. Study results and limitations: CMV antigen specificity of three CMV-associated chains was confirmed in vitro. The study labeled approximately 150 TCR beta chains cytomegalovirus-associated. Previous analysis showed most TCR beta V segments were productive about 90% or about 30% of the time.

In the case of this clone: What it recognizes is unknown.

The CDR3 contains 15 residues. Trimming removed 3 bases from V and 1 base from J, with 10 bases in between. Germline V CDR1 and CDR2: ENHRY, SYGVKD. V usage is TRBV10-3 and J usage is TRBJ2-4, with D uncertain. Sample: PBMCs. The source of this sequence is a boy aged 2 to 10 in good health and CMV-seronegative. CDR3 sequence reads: CAISDTGGAKNIQYF. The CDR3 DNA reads TGTGCCATCAGTGACACGGGTGGGGCCAAAAACATTCAGTACTTC.